Each of the 30 T cell receptor beta chains below was sequenced from the same sample in a study of blood T cells in healthy people across ages. It was with a sample-barcoded 5' primer and a J-beta primer mix that a second PCR of roughly 6 to 12 cycles was run. TCRdb re-derived calls from the 5' RACE reads in MiXCR, one entry per CDR3 protein. Among about 1.6 million distinct CDR3 sequences listed, roughly 32% were seen once. Sequenced material: blood. These receptors came from a woman aged 25 to 45 in good health.

Remarks on this clonotype: A much larger clone is a single base away; this may be a read error. CDR3 sequence: CSAEAGGEQYF. The CDR3 nucleotides read TGCAGCGCTGAAGCCGGGGGCGAGCAGTACTTC. The chain uses TRBV29-1 and TRBJ2-7; D is possibly TRBD2 (6 bases). The CDR3 is 11 residues long. The germline CDR1 and CDR2 sequences are SQVTM and ANQGSEA.

This clonotype was seen at least ten times. This sequence joins TRBV20-1 and TRBJ1-2, with D perhaps TRBD1 (5 bases). V shed 5 bases and J shed 6 bases, with 7 bases lying between them. Germline CDR1 and CDR2: DFQATT and SNEGSKA (reference sequence). The CDR3 runs to 10 residues. The CDR3 nucleotides read TGCAGTGCTCTCAGGGATGGCTACACCTTC. Its translation is CSALRDGYTF.

The V call is TRBV29-1, the J call TRBJ1-1; D gene unclear. The ends were cut back, 8 bases at V and 3 bases at J, with 10 bases in the middle. Germline V gives CDR1 SQVTM, CDR2 ANQGSEA. CDR3 length: 11 residues. This chain's CDR3 is CSLTVDTEAFF. CDR3 nucleotides: TGCAGCCTCACAGTGGACACTGAAGCTTTCTTT.

This clonotype was seen more than once but under ten times. The chain employs TRBV20-1 and TRBJ2-7; D gene unclear. There are 12 residues in the CDR3. CDR1 and CDR2 (germline): DFQATT, SNEGSKA (reference sequence). Trimming took off 5 bases at V and 3 bases at J, with 11 bases between the two ends. DNA of the CDR3: TGCAGTGCTGTAAACGACCGCTACGAGCAGTACTTC. Its protein product is CSAVNDRYEQYF.

The chain couples TRBV4-2 to TRBJ1-1; D not certain. The CDR3 has 16 amino acids. CDR1 and CDR2 from the germline V gene are LGHNA and YNFKEQ. Trimming left V 1 base short and J 3 bases short, with 15 bases between. The CDR3 DNA is TGTGCCAGCAGCCAAGCTGGAGAGGGAAAGGACACTGAAGCTTTCTTT. As protein: CASSQAGEGKDTEAFF.

The chain links TRBV28 to TRBJ1-1, with 7 positions matching TRBD1. The germline CDR1 and CDR2 sequences are MDHEN and SYDVKM. The CDR3 has 12 residues. With 5 bases clipped from V and 11 bases from J, the junction kept 8 bases outside the gene matches. CDR3 nucleotides: TGTGCCAGCAGTGAGCGACAGGGCTTGGCTTTCTTT. Protein sequence: CASSERQGLAFF.

The rearrangement links TRBV12-3 or TRBV12-4 to TRBJ2-5, with TRBD2 identical over 14 bases. V was clipped by 8 bases and J by 0 bases; unmatched bases: 2. The CDR3 extends over 15 amino acids. The CDR3 DNA is TGTGCCAGCGGACTAGCGGGGGGCTACCAAGAGACCCAGTACTTC. Its translation: CASGLAGGYQETQYF.

The chain links TRBV5-1 to TRBJ1-2; 7 bases match TRBD1. CDR1 and CDR2 from the germline V gene are SGHRS and YFSETQ. After removal of 4 bases from V and 4 bases from J, the junction contained 10 bases not matched to a gene. The CDR3 is 15 amino acids. The CDR3 coding sequence is TGCGCCAGCAGCCCGACAGGGCCGAGAGGCTATGGCTACACCTTC. Amino acid sequence: CASSPTGPRGYGYTF. Based on the CDR3 plus reference TRBV5-1 and TRBJ1-2, the full variable domain is KAGVTQTPRYLIKTRGQQVTLSCSPISGHRSVSWYQQTPGQGLQFLFEYFSETQRNKGNFPGRFSGRQFSNSRSEMNVSTLELGDSALYLCASSPTGPRGYGYTFGSGTRLTVV.

This chain uses TRBV7-3 with TRBJ2-1; the match to TRBD2 covers 15 bases. The CDR3 has 21 amino acids. V lost 2 bases, J lost 2 bases, and 13 bases stayed unmatched. CDR1 and CDR2 from the germline V gene are SGHTA and FQGTGA. The CDR3 loop is CASSLWEGLAGGGSTYNEQFF. The CDR3 DNA follows: TGTGCCAGCAGCTTATGGGAGGGACTAGCGGGAGGAGGATCCACCTACAATGAGCAGTTCTTC.

The chain recombines TRBV3-1 with TRBJ1-1; 9 bases are a match to TRBD1. In germline, CDR1 is LGHDT, CDR2 YNNKEL (reference sequence). CDR3 size: 13 residues. Trimming removed 4 bases from V and 5 bases from J; junction bases left unmatched: 2. The CDR3 nucleotides are TGTGCCAGCAGCCGGGACAGGGTGACTGAAGCTTTCTTT. This translates into CASSRDRVTEAFF.

With regard to this clonotype: An end of the junction does not agree with germline; a read error may underlie this. V usage is TRBV4-2 and J usage is TRBJ2-1, with D maybe TRBD2 (5 bases). CDR1 LGHNA and CDR2 YNFKEQ come from the germline V gene. The CDR3 length is 16 residues. The CDR3 region has the DNA TGTGCCAGCAGCCGCGTTCGGGGAACGTCCTACAAAGAGCAGTTCTTC. It is translated as CASSRVRGTSYKEQFF.

The gene calls are TRBV20-1 and TRBJ2-1, with TRBD2 identical over 10 bases. The CDR3 consists of 13 residues. CDR1 is DFQATT and CDR2 is SNEGSKA in the germline V gene (reference sequence). The ends lost 5 bases at V and 7 bases at J; junction bases unmatched: 5. The chain's CDR3 is CSAGKGLANEQFF. CDR3 DNA: TGCAGTGCTGGTAAGGGACTAGCGAATGAGCAGTTCTTC.

The genes are TRBV6-1 and TRBJ2-7, with 7 bases aligning to TRBD1. Germline CDR1 reads MNHNS; CDR2 reads SASEGT. J was trimmed by 0 bases and V by 6 bases; bases with no gene match: 8. This CDR3 is built from 15 residues. The CDR3 DNA follows: TGTGCCAGCAGAGACCGGGACAGAAACTCCTACGAGCAGTACTTC. It translates to CASRDRDRNSYEQYF.

This clonotype was observed a handful of times. This rearrangement joins TRBV20-1 to TRBJ2-3; 8 bases are shared with TRBD2. This CDR3 is 15 amino acids long. CDR1 DFQATT and CDR2 SNEGSKA come from the germline V gene (reference sequence). Trimming cost V 4 bases and J 7 bases; bases outside gene matches: 13. The CDR3 here is CSATRGAGVVNTQYF. The CDR3 DNA reads as TGCAGTGCTACGCGGGGAGCGGGAGTAGTGAATACGCAGTATTTT.

The table lists this clonotype with many counts. The chain couples TRBV29-1 to TRBJ2-1, with a possible D match to TRBD2 (5 bases). Trimming removed 6 bases at V and 7 bases at J, with 10 bases between. Germline lookup yields CDR1 SQVTM and CDR2 ANQGSEA. The CDR3 is 11 residues long. CDR3 in DNA: TGCAGCGTCGCGCTAGCTAATGAGCAGTTCTTC. It is translated as CSVALANEQFF.

This clonotype was detected many times. The chain uses TRBV7-2 and TRBJ2-5, with 9 bases aligning to TRBD2. V lost 5 bases, J lost 2 bases, and 18 bases stayed unmatched. Germline lookup yields CDR1 SGHTA and CDR2 FQGNSA. There are 19 residues in the CDR3. The CDR3 region has the DNA TGTGCCAGCAGCCGCTGGACGGAGCAGCGGGGGGTTCTACAAGAGACCCAGTACTTC. Translated: CASSRWTEQRGVLQETQYF.

V gene TRBV3-1 combines with J gene TRBJ2-3; D not resolved. Trimming took 0 bases from V and 2 from J, leaving 12 bases between them. Germline CDR1 LGHDT, CDR2 YNNKEL (reference sequence). The CDR3 is 16 residues long. The CDR3 DNA reads as TGTGCCAGCAGCCAAGATTTGGGCTATTCCACAGATACGCAGTATTTT. This encodes CASSQDLGYSTDTQYF.

The sample holds a few counts of this clonotype. This chain links TRBV6-1 with TRBJ2-3; D remains unclear. The CDR3 covers 11 residues. The V gene's germline CDR1 is MNHNS and CDR2 SASEGT. V lost 7 bases, J lost 1 base, and 3 bases lay in between. The CDR3 spells CASKGTDTQYF. The CDR3 region has the DNA TGTGCCAGCAAGGGCACAGATACGCAGTATTTT.

This clonotype was seen many times. V is TRBV7-9 and J is TRBJ2-5; 9 nucleotides line up with TRBD2. The germline V gene encodes CDR1 SEHNR and CDR2 FQNEAQ (reference sequence). Trimming cost V 6 bases and J 1 base; bases outside gene matches: 12. CDR3 length equals 17 residues. DNA of the CDR3: TGTGCCAGCAGTCCCCGTTCCGGACTAGCGCGCCAAGAGACCCAGTACTTC. Protein sequence: CASSPRSGLARQETQYF.

In this sample, this clonotype turned up a few times. The chain has TRBV7-2 and TRBJ2-3; 10 nucleotides match TRBD2. Germline trimming cut 5 bases from V and 7 bases from J; bases unmatched to any gene: 12. The germline V gene has CDR1 SGHTA and CDR2 FQGNSA. This CDR3 has 16 residues. DNA of the CDR3: TGTGCCAGCAGCCACCTTAGCGGGGGGCCCTCCAATACGCAGTATTTT. It yields the protein CASSHLSGGPSNTQYF.

In its sample, this clonotype was seen many times. The chain employs TRBV4-2 and TRBJ2-3; possible D gene TRBD2, 6 bases. Germline loops: CDR1 LGHNA, CDR2 YNFKEQ. V shed 0 bases and J shed 0 bases, with 13 bases lying between them. The CDR3 length is 17 residues. The CDR3 sequence: CASSQEGVAESTDTQYF. The CDR3 DNA follows: TGTGCCAGCAGCCAAGAAGGGGTAGCGGAGAGCACAGATACGCAGTATTTT.

For this clonotype: One end of the junction is discordant with germline, which a read error may explain. The chain carries TRBV4-1 and TRBJ2-7; TRBD2 is a possible D gene (6 bases). This CDR3 is 14 amino acids long. Germline CDR1 and CDR2: MGHRA and YSYEKL. Here the CDR3 DNA reads TGCGCCGGCAGCGTAATGTCCGGGGGTAACGAGCAGTACTTC. Translation: CAGSVMSGGNEQYF.

Only a few counts were recorded for this clonotype. This chain connects TRBV28 to TRBJ2-7; 9 bases fit TRBD2. The germline gives CDR1 MDHEN, CDR2 SYDVKM. The V and J ends lost 6 bases and 2 bases, in that order; junction bases with no gene match: 2. This CDR3 is built from 13 residues. The CDR3 nucleotides are TGTGCCAGCAGGTCTAGCGGGGCCTACGAGCAGTACTTC. It translates to CASRSSGAYEQYF.

The chain couples TRBV20-1 to TRBJ2-1, with TRBD1 identical over 7 bases. The CDR3 is made up of 14 amino acids. V lost 5 bases, J lost 0 bases, and 4 bases stayed unmatched. Germline CDR1 and CDR2: DFQATT and SNEGSKA (reference sequence). The CDR3 sequence: CSARDRFSYNEQFF. Here the CDR3 DNA reads TGCAGTGCTCGGGACAGATTCTCCTACAATGAGCAGTTCTTC.

V usage is TRBV27 and J usage is TRBJ2-4; D call uncertain. Germline values: CDR1 MNHEY, CDR2 SMNVEV (reference sequence). CDR3 length: 16 amino acids. Trimming pared 5 bases from V and 0 bases from J, leaving 14 bases between. CDR3 coding DNA: TGTGCCAGCAGTCCTAGGCCAAACCTAGCCAAAAACATTCAGTACTTC. Its translation is CASSPRPNLAKNIQYF.

This clonotype was counted a few times. The chain has TRBV9 and TRBJ1-1; no clear D gene. CDR3 length: 12 residues. Trimming took 4 bases from V and 9 from J, leaving 13 bases between them. Germline CDR1 SGDLS, CDR2 YYNGEE. CDR3 residues: CASSSSSSKAFF. CDR3 nucleotides: TGTGCCAGCAGCTCCTCTTCGTCCAAAGCTTTCTTT.

There are a few counts of this clonotype. This chain connects TRBV9 to TRBJ1-1; 7 bases are shared with TRBD1. The V gene's germline CDR1 is SGDLS and CDR2 YYNGEE. The V segment lost 1 base and the J segment 4 bases; nucleotides outside the gene matches: 4. The CDR3 contains 14 residues. The CDR3 DNA sequence: TGTGCCAGCAGCGTAAGACCAGGGGGCACTGAAGCTTTCTTT. Protein product: CASSVRPGGTEAFF.

The CDR3 bases are TGCGCCAGCAGCCTGACTGCCCGGGTCCACGGATACGAGCAGTACTTC. This sequence encodes CASSLTARVHGYEQYF. V usage is TRBV4-1 and J usage is TRBJ2-5; no reliable D call. The DNA end is more similar to TRBJ2-7, so the J call may be wrong. The CDR3 is made up of 16 amino acids. Germline V gene lookup returns CDR1 MGHRA and CDR2 YSYEKL.

This clonotype was counted between two and nine times. The genes are TRBV5-1 and TRBJ2-1; TRBD1 aligns across 7 bases. Germline CDR1 and CDR2: SGHRS and YFSETQ. The CDR3 runs to 15 residues. V shed 0 bases and J 13 bases; nucleotides not matched to a gene: 13. The DNA of the CDR3 is TGCGCCAGCAGCTTGGTGGGACAGACGAGCCAGGGTCAGTTCTTC. It specifies CASSLVGQTSQGQFF.

This clonotype was detected a few times. In nucleotides, the CDR3 is TGTGCCAGCAGCTTCGGCTCGGACGGCCGCTCCTACAATGAGCAGTTCTTC. This translates into CASSFGSDGRSYNEQFF. This chain links TRBV7-3 with TRBJ2-1, with unresolved D. The CDR3 runs 17 residues. Germline loops: CDR1 SGHTA, CDR2 FQGTGA. Trimming left V 3 bases short and J 0 bases short, with 15 bases between.